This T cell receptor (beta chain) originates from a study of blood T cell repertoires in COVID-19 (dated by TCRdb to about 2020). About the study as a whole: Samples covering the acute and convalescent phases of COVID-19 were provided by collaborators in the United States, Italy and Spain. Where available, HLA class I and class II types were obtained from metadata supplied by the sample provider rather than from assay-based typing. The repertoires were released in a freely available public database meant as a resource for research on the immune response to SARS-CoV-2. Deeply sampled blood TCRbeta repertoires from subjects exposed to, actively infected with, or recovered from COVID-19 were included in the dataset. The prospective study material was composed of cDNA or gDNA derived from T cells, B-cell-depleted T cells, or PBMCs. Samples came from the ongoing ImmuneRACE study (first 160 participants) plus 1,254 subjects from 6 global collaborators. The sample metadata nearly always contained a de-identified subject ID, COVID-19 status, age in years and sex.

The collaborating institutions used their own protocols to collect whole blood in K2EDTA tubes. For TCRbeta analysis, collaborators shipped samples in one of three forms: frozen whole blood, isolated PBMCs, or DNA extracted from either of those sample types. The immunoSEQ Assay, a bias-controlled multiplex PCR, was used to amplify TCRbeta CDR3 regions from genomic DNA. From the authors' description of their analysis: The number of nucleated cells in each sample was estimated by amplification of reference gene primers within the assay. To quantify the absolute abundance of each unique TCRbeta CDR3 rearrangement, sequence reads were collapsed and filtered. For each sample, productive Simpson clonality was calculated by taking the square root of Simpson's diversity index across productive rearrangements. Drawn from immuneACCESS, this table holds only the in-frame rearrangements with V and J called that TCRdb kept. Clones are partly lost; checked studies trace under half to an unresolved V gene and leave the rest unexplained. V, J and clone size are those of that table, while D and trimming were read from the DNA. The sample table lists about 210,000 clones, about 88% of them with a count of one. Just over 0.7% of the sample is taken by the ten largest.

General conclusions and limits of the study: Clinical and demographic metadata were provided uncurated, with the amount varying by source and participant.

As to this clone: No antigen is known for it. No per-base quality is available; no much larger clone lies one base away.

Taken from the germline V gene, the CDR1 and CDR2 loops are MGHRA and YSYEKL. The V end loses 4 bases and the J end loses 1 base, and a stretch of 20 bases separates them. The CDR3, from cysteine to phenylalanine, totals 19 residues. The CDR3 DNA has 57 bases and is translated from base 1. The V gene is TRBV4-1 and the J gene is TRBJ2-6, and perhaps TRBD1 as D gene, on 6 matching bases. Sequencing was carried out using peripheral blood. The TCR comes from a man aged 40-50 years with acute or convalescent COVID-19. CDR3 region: CASSRKQGDPGSGANVLTF. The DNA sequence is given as TGCGCCAGCAGCCGAAAACAGGGAGACCCAGGATCTGGGGCCAACGTCCTGACTTTC.